The source of this T cell receptor beta chain is a study of beta chain features in type 1 diabetes. Study outcomes and limitations: Patients with Type 1 diabetes showed moderately but significantly shorter TCRB CDR3s in all four CD4+ subsets. Compared to healthy donors, patients appeared to have naive, central memory and Treg TCRB repertoires that were more alike.

Comments on this clone: Its antigen is as yet unknown.

Expressed TCRB transcripts were sequenced after all isolated RNA was converted to cDNA. TCRdb's table, derived via immunoSEQ multiplex PCR, lists solely in-frame clones and lacks some. There are over 350,000 clones in the sample; more than 13% occur only once, and about 0.02% lies in the top ten. The single heparinised draw taken from each donor contained about 110 mL of blood on average. Post-sort purity exceeded 98% for all sorted populations. Germline loops: CDR1 GTSNPN, CDR2 SVGIG (reference sequence). Trimming removed 1 base from V and 4 bases from J, with 14 bases in between. The CDR3 covers 14 residues.

This chain connects TRBV30 to TRBJ2-7; TRBD2 might be the D (5 bases). Sequencing used naive CD4+ T cells from blood. The receptor comes from a woman under 30 in good health. The CDR3 coding sequence is TGTGCCTGGAGTGGTGGGAGTGTGCGGTACGAGCAGTACTTC. Translating gives CAWSGGSVRYEQYF. The whole variable domain, filled in from reference TRBV30 and TRBJ2-7, reads SQTIHQWPATLVQPVGSPLSLECTVEGTSNPNLYWYRQAAGRGLQLLFYSVGIGQISSEVPQNLSASRPQDRQFILSSKKLLLSDSGFYLCAWSGGSVRYEQYFGPGTRLTVT.